This TCR beta chain was retrieved from a study of blood T cells in healthy people across ages. It was with a sample-barcoded 5' primer and a J-beta primer mix that a second PCR of about 7 to 12 cycles was run. Using its own MiXCR run on the 5' RACE reads, TCRdb lists one record per CDR3 protein. Among about 700,000 distinct CDR3 sequences listed, less than 40% were seen once. This clonotype has a count of ten or more. This CDR3 contains 15 residues. V shed 5 bases and J 3 bases; nucleotides not matched to a gene: 4. Germline-derived CDR1 and CDR2 are SGHVS and FQNEAQ. The sequence derives from a woman aged 80 or over in good health. Sample: blood. The chain is built from TRBV7-8 and TRBJ2-1; 10 bases agree with TRBD2. The CDR3: CASSPSGGLYNEQFF. DNA of the CDR3: TGTGCCAGCAGCCCTAGCGGGGGACTCTACAATGAGCAGTTCTTC.